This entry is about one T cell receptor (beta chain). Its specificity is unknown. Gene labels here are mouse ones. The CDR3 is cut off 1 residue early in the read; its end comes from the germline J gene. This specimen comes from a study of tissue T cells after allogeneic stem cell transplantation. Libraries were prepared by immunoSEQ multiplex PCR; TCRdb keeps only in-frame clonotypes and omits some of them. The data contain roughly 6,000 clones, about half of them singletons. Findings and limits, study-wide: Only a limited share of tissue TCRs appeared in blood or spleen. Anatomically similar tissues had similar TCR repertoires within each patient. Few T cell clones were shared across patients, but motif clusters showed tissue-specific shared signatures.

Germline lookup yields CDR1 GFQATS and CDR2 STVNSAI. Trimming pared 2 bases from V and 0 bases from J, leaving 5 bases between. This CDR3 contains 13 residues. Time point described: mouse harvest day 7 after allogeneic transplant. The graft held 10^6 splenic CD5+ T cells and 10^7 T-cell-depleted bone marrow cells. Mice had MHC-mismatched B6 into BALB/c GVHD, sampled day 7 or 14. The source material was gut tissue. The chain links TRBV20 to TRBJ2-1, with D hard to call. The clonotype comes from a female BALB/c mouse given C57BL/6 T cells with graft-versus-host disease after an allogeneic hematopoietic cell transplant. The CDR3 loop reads CGARTDNYAEQFF. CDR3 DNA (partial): TGTGGTGCTAGGACAGATAACTATGCTGAGCAGTTC.